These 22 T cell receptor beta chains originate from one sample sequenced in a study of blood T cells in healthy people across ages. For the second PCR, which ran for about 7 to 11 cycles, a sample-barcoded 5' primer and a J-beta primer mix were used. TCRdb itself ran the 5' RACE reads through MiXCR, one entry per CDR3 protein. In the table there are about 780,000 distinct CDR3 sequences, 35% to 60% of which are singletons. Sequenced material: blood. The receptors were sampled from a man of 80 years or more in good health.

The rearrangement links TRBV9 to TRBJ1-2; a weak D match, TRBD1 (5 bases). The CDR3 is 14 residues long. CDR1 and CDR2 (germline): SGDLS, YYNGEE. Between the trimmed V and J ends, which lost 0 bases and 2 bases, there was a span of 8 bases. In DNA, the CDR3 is TGTGCCAGCAGCGTAGATGACAGCAACTATGGCTACACCTTC. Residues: CASSVDDSNYGYTF.

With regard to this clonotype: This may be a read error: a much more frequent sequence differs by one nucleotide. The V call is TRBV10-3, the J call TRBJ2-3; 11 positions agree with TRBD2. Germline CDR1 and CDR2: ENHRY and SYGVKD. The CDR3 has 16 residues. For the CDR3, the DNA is TGTGTCATCAGCTCCGGGACTAGCGGATTCACAGATACGCAGTATTTT. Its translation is CVISSGTSGFTDTQYF.

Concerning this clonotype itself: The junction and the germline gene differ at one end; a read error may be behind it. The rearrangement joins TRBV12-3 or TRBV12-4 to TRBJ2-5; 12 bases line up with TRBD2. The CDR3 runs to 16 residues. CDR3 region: CACGTRGLAGQEAQYF. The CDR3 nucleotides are TGTGCCTGCGGTACAAGGGGACTAGCGGGCCAAGAGGCCCAGTACTTC.

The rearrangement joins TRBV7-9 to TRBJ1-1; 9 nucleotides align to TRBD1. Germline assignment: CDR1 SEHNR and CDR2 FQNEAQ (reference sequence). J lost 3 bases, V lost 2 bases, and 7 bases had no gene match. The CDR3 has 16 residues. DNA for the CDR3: TGTGCCAGCAGCTTACCGCTTCGGACAGGGGACACTGAAGCTTTCTTT. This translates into CASSLPLRTGDTEAFF.

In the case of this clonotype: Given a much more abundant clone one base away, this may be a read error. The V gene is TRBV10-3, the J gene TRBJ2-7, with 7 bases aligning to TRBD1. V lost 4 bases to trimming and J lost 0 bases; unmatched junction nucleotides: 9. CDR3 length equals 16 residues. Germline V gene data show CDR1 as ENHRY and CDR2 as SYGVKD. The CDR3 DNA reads TGTGCCATCAGTGGAGGGGGCCGATCCTACTCCTACGAGCAGTACTTC. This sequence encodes CAISGGGRSYSYEQYF.

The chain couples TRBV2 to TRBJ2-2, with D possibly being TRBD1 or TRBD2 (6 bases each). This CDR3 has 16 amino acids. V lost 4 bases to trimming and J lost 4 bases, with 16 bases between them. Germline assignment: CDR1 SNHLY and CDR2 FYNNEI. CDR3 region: CASSGGGGRGTGELFF. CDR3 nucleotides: TGTGCCAGCAGTGGAGGAGGGGGTCGGGGCACCGGGGAGCTGTTTTTT.

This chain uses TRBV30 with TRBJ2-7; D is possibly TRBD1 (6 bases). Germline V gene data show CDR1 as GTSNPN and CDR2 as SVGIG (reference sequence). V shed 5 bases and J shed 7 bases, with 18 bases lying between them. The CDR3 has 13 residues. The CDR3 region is CAWATGPLREQYF. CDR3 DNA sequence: TGTGCCTGGGCGACAGGACCCCTACGAGAGCAGTACTTC.

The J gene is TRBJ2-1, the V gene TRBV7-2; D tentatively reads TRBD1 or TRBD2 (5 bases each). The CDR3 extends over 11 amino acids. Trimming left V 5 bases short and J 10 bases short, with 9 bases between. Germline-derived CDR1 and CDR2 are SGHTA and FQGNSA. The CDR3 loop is CASSGGMEQFF. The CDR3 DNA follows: TGTGCCAGCAGCGGGGGTATGGAGCAGTTCTTC.

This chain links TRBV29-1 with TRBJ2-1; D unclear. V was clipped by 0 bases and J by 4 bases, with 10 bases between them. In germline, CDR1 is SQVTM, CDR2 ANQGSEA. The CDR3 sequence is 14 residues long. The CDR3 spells CSVEDRVAYNEQFF. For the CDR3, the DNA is TGCAGCGTTGAAGATCGGGTCGCATACAATGAGCAGTTCTTC.

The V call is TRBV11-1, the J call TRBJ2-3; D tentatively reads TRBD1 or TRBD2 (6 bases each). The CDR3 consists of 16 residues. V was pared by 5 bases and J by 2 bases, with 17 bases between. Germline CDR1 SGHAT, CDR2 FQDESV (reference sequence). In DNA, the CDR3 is TGTGCCAGCAGCCCCCTCGGGGGCGGGGACACAGATACGCAGTATTTT. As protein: CASSPLGGGDTDTQYF.

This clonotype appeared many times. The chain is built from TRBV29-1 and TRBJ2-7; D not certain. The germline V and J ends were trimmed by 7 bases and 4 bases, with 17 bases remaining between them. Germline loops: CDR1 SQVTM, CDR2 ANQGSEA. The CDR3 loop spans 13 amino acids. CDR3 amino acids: CSAGETHGYEQYF. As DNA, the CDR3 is TGCAGCGCCGGCGAAACACACGGATACGAGCAGTACTTC.

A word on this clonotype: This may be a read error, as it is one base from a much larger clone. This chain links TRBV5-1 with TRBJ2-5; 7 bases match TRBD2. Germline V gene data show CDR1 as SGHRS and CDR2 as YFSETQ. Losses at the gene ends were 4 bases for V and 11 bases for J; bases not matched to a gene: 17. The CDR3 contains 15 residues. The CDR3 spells CASSPVGEGLPEQYF. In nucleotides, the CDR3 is TGCGCCAGCAGCCCCGTGGGGGAGGGCCTTCCTGAGCAGTACTTC.

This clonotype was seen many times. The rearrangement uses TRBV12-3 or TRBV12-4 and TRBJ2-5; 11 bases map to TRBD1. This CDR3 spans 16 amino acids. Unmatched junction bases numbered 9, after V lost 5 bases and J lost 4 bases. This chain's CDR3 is CASSGQRTGGGETQYF. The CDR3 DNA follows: TGTGCCAGCAGTGGACAGCGGACAGGGGGCGGAGAGACCCAGTACTTC.

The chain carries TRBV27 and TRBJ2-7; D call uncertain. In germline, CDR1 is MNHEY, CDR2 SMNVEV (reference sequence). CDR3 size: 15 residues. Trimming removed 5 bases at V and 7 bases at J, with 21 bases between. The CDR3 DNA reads TGTGCCAGCAGTACAACACCGGCGTTGGGCAATGAGCAGTACTTC. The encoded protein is CASSTTPALGNEQYF.

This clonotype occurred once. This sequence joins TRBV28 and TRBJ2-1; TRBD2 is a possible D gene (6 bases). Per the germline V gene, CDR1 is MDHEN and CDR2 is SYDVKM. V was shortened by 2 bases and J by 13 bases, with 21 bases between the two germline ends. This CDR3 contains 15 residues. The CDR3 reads CASSLPGGARETQFF. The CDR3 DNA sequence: TGTGCCAGCAGTTTACCCGGAGGGGCTAGGGAGACCCAGTTCTTC.

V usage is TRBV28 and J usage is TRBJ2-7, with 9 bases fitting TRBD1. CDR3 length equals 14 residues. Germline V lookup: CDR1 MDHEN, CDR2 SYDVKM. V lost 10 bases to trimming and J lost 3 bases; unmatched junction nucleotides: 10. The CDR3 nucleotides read TGTGCCAACACAACAGGGGGCAATTTCTACGAGCAGTACTTC. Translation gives CANTTGGNFYEQYF.

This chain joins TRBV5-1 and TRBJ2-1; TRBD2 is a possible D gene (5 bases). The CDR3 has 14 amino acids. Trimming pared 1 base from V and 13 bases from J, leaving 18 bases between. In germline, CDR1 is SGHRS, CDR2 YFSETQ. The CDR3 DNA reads TGCGCCAGCAGCTTGAACGCGGGTACAGAGACCCAGTTCTTC. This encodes CASSLNAGTETQFF.

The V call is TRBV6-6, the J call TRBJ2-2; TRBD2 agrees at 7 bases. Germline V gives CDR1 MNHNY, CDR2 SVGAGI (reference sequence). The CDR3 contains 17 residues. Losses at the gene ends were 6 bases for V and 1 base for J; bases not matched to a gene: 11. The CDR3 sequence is CASSPSPASGNTGELFF. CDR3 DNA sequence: TGTGCCAGCAGCCCTTCCCCCGCTAGCGGGAACACCGGGGAGCTGTTTTTT.

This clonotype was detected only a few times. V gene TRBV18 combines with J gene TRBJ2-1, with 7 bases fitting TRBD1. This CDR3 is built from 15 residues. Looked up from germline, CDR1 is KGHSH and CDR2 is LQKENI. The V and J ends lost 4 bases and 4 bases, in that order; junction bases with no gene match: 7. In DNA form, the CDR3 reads TGTGCCAGCTCACTAGGGACAGTAGAGTACAATGAGCAGTTCTTC. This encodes CASSLGTVEYNEQFF.

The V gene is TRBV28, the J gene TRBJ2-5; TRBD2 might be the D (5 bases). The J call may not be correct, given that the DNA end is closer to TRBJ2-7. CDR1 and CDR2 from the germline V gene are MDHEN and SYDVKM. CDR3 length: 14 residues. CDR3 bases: TGTGCCAGCAGTCCCCATTCTCAGAGGGACGAGCAGTACTTC. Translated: CASSPHSQRDEQYF.

The CDR3 sequence: CASSSGTGEGNGYTF. For the CDR3, the DNA is TGTGCCAGCAGTTCGGGGACAGGGGAAGGGAATGGCTACACCTTC. This chain links TRBV28 with TRBJ1-2, with 10 bases aligning to TRBD1. Germline CDR1 reads MDHEN; CDR2 reads SYDVKM. The CDR3 spans 15 residues. V shed 4 bases, J shed 6 bases, and the junction held 8 bases outside the gene matches.

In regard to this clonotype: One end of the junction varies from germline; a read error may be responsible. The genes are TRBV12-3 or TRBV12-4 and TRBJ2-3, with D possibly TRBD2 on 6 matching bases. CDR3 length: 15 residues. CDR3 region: CASSLDGGSGDMQYF. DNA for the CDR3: TGTGCCAGCAGTTTGGATGGGGGGAGTGGAGATATGCAGTATTTT.